The clone carrying this TCR beta chain was observed a handful of times. Its antigen is undetermined. The authors built bulk TCR libraries by previously described methods with listed TCR primers. Each CDR3 protein gets one entry after TCRdb re-called the PCR reads with MiXCR. The repertoire holds about 510,000 distinct CDR3 sequences, with about 26% as singletons. The data were obtained in a study of molecular identifiers for immune sequencing clone quantification. General study results and limits: Beyond 20 RNA copies, clones held over 98% of effector molecules, compared with under 1% in naive cells. Barcodes shared by identical TCR molecules could lead to underestimated sizes of highly expanded clones.

Trimming took off 3 bases at V and 6 bases at J, with 15 bases between the two ends. The CDR3 is made up of 15 amino acids. CDR1 MNHEY and CDR2 SMNVEV come from the germline V gene (reference sequence). Sequencing was performed on naive CD8+ T cells from blood, with Jurkat cell RNA spiked in. Subset defined: FACS-sorted CD8+CD4-CCR7+CD45RA+ naive T cells. The TCR originated in a human donor in good health. Some libraries in this study had Jurkat cell RNA spiked in. V gene TRBV27 combines with J gene TRBJ2-1; TRBD2 might be the D (7 bases). The CDR3 sequence is CASSFGGALGNEQFF. The DNA for the CDR3 is TGTGCCAGCAGTTTTGGGGGGGCTTTGGGCAATGAGCAGTTCTTC.